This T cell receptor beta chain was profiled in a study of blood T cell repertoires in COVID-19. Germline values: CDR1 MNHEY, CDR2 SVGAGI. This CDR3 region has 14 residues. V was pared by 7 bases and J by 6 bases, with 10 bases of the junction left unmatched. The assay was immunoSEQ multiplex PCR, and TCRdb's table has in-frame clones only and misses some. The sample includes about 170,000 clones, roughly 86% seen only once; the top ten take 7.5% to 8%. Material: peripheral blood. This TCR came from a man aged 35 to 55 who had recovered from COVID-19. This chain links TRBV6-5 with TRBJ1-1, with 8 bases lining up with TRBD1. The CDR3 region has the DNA TGTGCCAGCACGTGGCAGGGGGCGATCCCTGAAGCTTTCTTT. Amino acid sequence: CASTWQGAIPEAFF.